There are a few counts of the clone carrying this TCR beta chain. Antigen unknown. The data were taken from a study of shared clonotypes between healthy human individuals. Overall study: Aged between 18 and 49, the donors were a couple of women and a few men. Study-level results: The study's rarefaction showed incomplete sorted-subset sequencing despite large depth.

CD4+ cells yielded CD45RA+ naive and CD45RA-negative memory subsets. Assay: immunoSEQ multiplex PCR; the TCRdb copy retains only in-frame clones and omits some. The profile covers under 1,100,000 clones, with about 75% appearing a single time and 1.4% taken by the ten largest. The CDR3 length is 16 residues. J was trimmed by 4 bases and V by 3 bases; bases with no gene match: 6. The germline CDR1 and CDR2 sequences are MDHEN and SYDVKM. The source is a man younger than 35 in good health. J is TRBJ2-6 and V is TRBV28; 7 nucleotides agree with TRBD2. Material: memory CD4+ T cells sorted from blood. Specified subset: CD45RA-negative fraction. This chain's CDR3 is CASSFAGEVGANVLTF. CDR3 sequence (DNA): TGTGCCAGCAGTTTCGCGGGGGAGGTAGGGGCCAACGTCCTGACTTTC.